The next 30 T cell receptor beta chains were all read from a single sample in a study of T cell changes during pregnancy in multiple sclerosis. Sequencing used immunoSEQ multiplex PCR; TCRdb keeps in-frame clones, though not all of them. The sample consists of approximately 50,000 clones, approximately 91% of them appearing once. The specimen was peripheral blood, collected in the second trimester of pregnancy. These receptors came from a female donor with multiple sclerosis, enrolled in a pregnancy study.

The chain is built from TRBV9 and TRBJ2-2; D gene ambiguous. Germline CDR1 SGDLS, CDR2 YYNGEE. The CDR3 totals 12 residues. Trimming stripped 4 bases from V and 1 base from J, with 2 bases between. CDR3 DNA: TGTGCCAGCAGCCAGAACACCGGGGAGCTGTTTTTT. Amino acids: CASSQNTGELFF.

V is TRBV25-1 and J is TRBJ1-3; the match to TRBD1 covers 7 bases. With 5 bases clipped from V and 5 bases from J, the junction kept 6 bases outside the gene matches. The CDR3 sequence is 14 residues long. Germline CDR1 is MGHDK and CDR2 is SYGVNS. CDR3 in DNA: TGTGCCAGCAGTCCGACAGGGTTCAGAAACACCATATATTTT. Protein: CASSPTGFRNTIYF. Filled out from reference TRBV25-1 and TRBJ1-3, the complete variable domain reads EADIYQTPRYLVIGTGKKITLECSQTMGHDKMYWYQQDPGMELHLIHYSYGVNSTEKGDLSSESTVSRIRTEHFPLTLESARPSHTSQYLCASSPTGFRNTIYFGEGSWLTVV.

The chain couples TRBV6-6 to TRBJ2-7, with 11 bases fitting TRBD1. Germline V CDR1 and CDR2: MNHNY, SVGAGI (reference sequence). The length of the CDR3 is 14 residues. Trimming removed 10 bases from V and 2 bases from J; junction bases left unmatched: 7. DNA for the CDR3: TGTGCCACCAGGAGGGGACAGGGGGCCTACGAGCAGTACTTC. This gives the protein CATRRGQGAYEQYF.

The chain uses TRBV7-3 and TRBJ2-7, with D maybe TRBD1 (5 bases). Germline CDR1 SGHTA, CDR2 FQGTGA. The V gene lost 5 bases and the J gene lost 6 bases, with 14 bases spanning the gap. The CDR3 extends over 13 amino acids. The CDR3 protein is CASSPARGTEQYF. The CDR3 nucleotides read TGTGCCAGCAGCCCCGCTAGGGGAACCGAGCAGTACTTC.

This chain links TRBV5-6 with TRBJ2-7; 7 nucleotides line up with TRBD1. Germline lookup yields CDR1 SGHDT and CDR2 YYEEEE. The CDR3 length is 15 residues. Trimming removed 5 bases from V and 0 bases from J; junction bases left unmatched: 8. The CDR3 DNA reads as TGTGCCAGCAGTTCTCTCCGGGACAGCTCCTACGAGCAGTACTTC. This sequence encodes CASSSLRDSSYEQYF.

V gene TRBV7-2 combines with J gene TRBJ1-4; D unresolved. This CDR3 contains 13 residues. V lost 9 bases and J lost 3, with 11 bases in between. Germline CDR1 and CDR2: SGHTA and FQGNSA. CDR3 in DNA: TGTGCCAGTCGGACTTCAGCTAATGAAAAACTGTTTTTT. As protein: CASRTSANEKLFF.

This chain uses TRBV7-9 with TRBJ2-1; 10 nucleotides agree with TRBD1. The germline V gene encodes CDR1 SEHNR and CDR2 FQNEAQ (reference sequence). J was trimmed by 4 bases and V by 5 bases; bases with no gene match: 8. This CDR3 has 16 residues. The CDR3 DNA follows: TGTGCCAGCAGCAACGACCGGGACAGGGGATACAATGAGCAGTTCTTC. It encodes CASSNDRDRGYNEQFF.

The rearrangement links TRBV4-2 to TRBJ1-5; D is ambiguous. V dropped 3 bases and J dropped 7 bases, with 19 bases sitting between them. The CDR3 contains 16 residues. The V gene's germline CDR1 is LGHNA and CDR2 YNFKEQ. CDR3 sequence reads: CASSHRLDAGEQPQHF. In DNA form, the CDR3 reads TGTGCCAGCAGCCACAGGTTAGACGCGGGTGAGCAGCCCCAGCATTTT.

J is TRBJ1-2 and V is TRBV28; D might be TRBD1 (6 bases). The CDR3 runs 14 residues. Trimming took 5 bases from V and 0 from J, leaving 10 bases between them. Germline V lookup: CDR1 MDHEN, CDR2 SYDVKM. CDR3 in amino acids: CASSPGASNYGYTF. The CDR3 DNA is TGTGCCAGCAGTCCAGGGGCCTCTAACTATGGCTACACCTTC.

The CDR3, as DNA: TGCAGCGTTGGAGGGAAGGGGTCGGGGAGGCAAGAGACCCAGTACTTC. Translation: CSVGGKGSGRQETQYF. This chain uses TRBV29-1 with TRBJ2-5; a weak D match, TRBD2 (6 bases). Germline CDR1 is SQVTM and CDR2 is ANQGSEA. V lost 4 bases and J 2 bases, leaving 20 bases between the germline ends. The CDR3 is 16 amino acids.

This sequence joins TRBV7-8 and TRBJ2-1; the match to TRBD2 covers 10 bases. This CDR3 is 15 amino acids long. The germline CDR1 and CDR2 sequences are SGHVS and FQNEAQ. The V and J ends lost 2 bases and 9 bases, in that order; junction bases with no gene match: 7. The CDR3 DNA reads TGTGCCAGCAGCTTAATCCTAGCGGGGGTTCGTGAGCAGTTCTTC. It yields the protein CASSLILAGVREQFF.

The V gene is TRBV10-2, the J gene TRBJ2-3; 7 positions match TRBD2. With 6 bases clipped from V and 4 bases from J, the junction kept 7 bases outside the gene matches. Germline values: CDR1 WSHSY, CDR2 SAAADI. The CDR3 covers 14 residues. For the CDR3, the DNA is TGCGCCAGCAGACGGGGGGTCGGGGCAGATACGCAGTATTTT. It specifies CASRRGVGADTQYF.

The V and J genes are TRBV7-8 and TRBJ2-7; perhaps TRBD1 as D (6 bases). Germline V gene sequence: CDR1 SGHVS, CDR2 FQNEAQ. The length of the CDR3 is 16 residues. Trimming pared 4 bases from V and 2 bases from J, leaving 18 bases between. CDR3 in DNA: TGTGCCAGCAGCTCGGAAAACAGGGAGTGGGCCTACGAGCAGTACTTC. Encoded protein: CASSSENREWAYEQYF.

The V call is TRBV2, the J call TRBJ2-3, with D possibly TRBD1 on 6 matching bases. Trimming removed 6 bases from V and 2 bases from J, with 12 bases in between. The CDR3 contains 14 residues. Germline V CDR1 and CDR2: SNHLY, FYNNEI. CDR3 nucleotide sequence: TGTGCCAGCAGCCGACAGGTGAACACAGATACGCAGTATTTT. Translated, it gives CASSRQVNTDTQYF.

This chain links TRBV19 with TRBJ1-2; weak D call: TRBD1 (5 bases). Germline assignment: CDR1 LNHDA and CDR2 SQIVND (reference sequence). This CDR3 contains 12 residues. The V and J ends lost 10 bases and 2 bases respectively, with 11 bases between them. The CDR3 region has the DNA TGTGCCATCGAGGACAACAACTATGGCTACACCTTC. Amino acids: CAIEDNNYGYTF.

V is TRBV7-2 and J is TRBJ2-1, with D uncertain. Between the trimmed V and J ends, which lost 5 bases and 9 bases, there was a span of 14 bases. The CDR3 spans 13 residues. The germline CDR1 and CDR2 sequences are SGHTA and FQGNSA. In nucleotides, the CDR3 is TGTGCCAGCAGCCCCCTAGGTCGCGGTGAGCAGTTCTTC. It is translated as CASSPLGRGEQFF. Full variable domain (remainder filled in from reference TRBV7-2 and TRBJ2-1): GAGVSQSPSNKVTEKGKDVELRCDPISGHTALYWYRQSLGQGLEFLIYFQGNSAPDKSGLPSDRFSAERTGGSVSTLTIQRTQQEDSAVYLCASSPLGRGEQFFGPGTRLTVL.

As concerns this clone: The junction differs from germline at one of its ends, possibly a read error. The V gene is TRBV30, the J gene TRBJ2-7; a weak D match, TRBD2 (6 bases). Looked up from germline, CDR1 is GTSNPN and CDR2 is SVGIG (reference sequence). The CDR3 runs to 11 residues. This CDR3 reads CAWSVGAGLVF. CDR3 bases: TGTGCCTGGAGTGTAGGGGCGGGACTGGTTTTC.

V and J are TRBV10-1 and TRBJ2-1; tentative D call: TRBD1 (6 bases). The CDR3 loop spans 14 amino acids. Germline CDR1 reads WNHNN; CDR2 reads SYGVQD (reference sequence). Trimming stripped 4 bases from V and 6 bases from J, with 13 bases between. Here the CDR3 DNA reads TGCGCCAGCAGTGGGGAACAGGGATTCAATGAGCAGTTCTTC. It is translated as CASSGEQGFNEQFF.

This sequence joins TRBV6-8 and TRBJ1-2; no clear D. The V end lost 0 bases, the J end lost 4 bases, and 12 bases lay between the germline ends. The CDR3 is 15 amino acids. Germline V gene sequence: CDR1 MNHGY, CDR2 SAAAGT. DNA of the CDR3: TGTGCCAGCAGTTACTCCTATAAGAGGCCCTATGGCTACACCTTC. Amino acids: CASSYSYKRPYGYTF.

This chain links TRBV7-3 with TRBJ2-1, with 9 bases aligning to TRBD1. J gave up 15 bases and V 1 base, and 7 bases lay outside the gene matches. The V gene's germline CDR1 is SGHTA and CDR2 FQGTGA. The CDR3 runs 13 residues. The CDR3 DNA reads as TGTGCCAGCAGCTTAAGCAGGGACAGGGAAACGTTCTTC. It is translated as CASSLSRDRETFF.

CDR3 sequence (DNA): TGTGCCAGCAGCCGGGAGGCGAAGGAGACCCAGTACTTC. Encoded protein: CASSREAKETQYF. The genes are TRBV6-4 and TRBJ2-5, with 7 bases that match TRBD2. The CDR3 is 13 amino acids. CDR1 is MRHNA and CDR2 is SNTAGT in the germline V gene. After removal of 6 bases from V and 5 bases from J, the junction contained 6 bases not matched to a gene.

V gene TRBV28 combines with J gene TRBJ1-2, with 9 bases fitting TRBD1. Trimming took 8 bases from V and 6 from J; bases not matched to a gene: 10. Germline CDR1 MDHEN, CDR2 SYDVKM. The CDR3 spans 14 residues. DNA of the CDR3: TGTGCCAGCGGGGATCTGGGACAGGGTAATGGCTACACCTTC. Translated, it gives CASGDLGQGNGYTF.

The chain combines TRBV18 with TRBJ1-1; D is perhaps TRBD1 (5 bases). The germline V and J ends were trimmed by 1 base and 7 bases, with 7 bases remaining between them. From germline, CDR1 is KGHSH and CDR2 LQKENI. This CDR3 contains 12 residues. The CDR3, as DNA: TGTGCCAGCTCACCACAGGGGTTTGAAGCTTTCTTT. Protein product: CASSPQGFEAFF.

The V and J genes are TRBV9 and TRBJ1-2, with D hard to call. CDR1 and CDR2 from the germline V gene are SGDLS and YYNGEE. Trimming took 3 bases from V and 1 from J, leaving 10 bases between them. The CDR3 has 14 residues. CDR3 in DNA: TGTGCCAGCAGCGACAGCCTGATTAACTATGGCTACACCTTC. Translating gives CASSDSLINYGYTF.

This chain connects TRBV7-9 to TRBJ1-6; the D is unclear. The CDR3 has 14 amino acids. Trimming shortened V by 1 base and J by 10 bases, and 11 bases separated the two germline ends. CDR1 is SEHNR, CDR2 FQNEAQ, per germline (reference sequence). CDR3 in amino acids: CASSLGYGVSPLHF. The CDR3 DNA reads as TGTGCCAGCAGCTTAGGGTACGGGGTCTCACCCCTCCACTTT.

This clone came up once. The chain recombines TRBV29-1 with TRBJ2-1, with TRBD2 as a possible D gene (6 bases). In germline, CDR1 is SQVTM, CDR2 ANQGSEA. Trimming shortened V by 4 bases and J by 2 bases, and 12 bases separated the two germline ends. The CDR3 covers 14 residues. Here the CDR3 reads CSVGRGVAYNEQFF. CDR3 sequence (DNA): TGCAGCGTTGGCCGCGGGGTTGCCTACAATGAGCAGTTCTTC.

The chain couples TRBV2 to TRBJ2-5; D is undetermined. The CDR3 covers 12 residues. V was trimmed by 5 bases and J by 2 bases, leaving 6 bases between them. Looked up from germline, CDR1 is SNHLY and CDR2 is FYNNEI. DNA for the CDR3: TGTGCCAGCAGTATTACACAAGAGACCCAGTACTTC. Its protein is CASSITQETQYF.

The V gene is TRBV21-1, the J gene TRBJ2-7; TRBD2, the table's D call, lacks a check against the DNA. TRBV21-1 is classified as a pseudogene. This CDR3 is built from 19 residues. The CDR3 coding sequence is TGTGCCAGCAGCAAAGTTTCTAGCGGGGGGGACCGCGGTAAATGCGAGCAGTACTTC. It is translated as CASSKVSSGGDRGKCEQYF.

This rearrangement joins TRBV28 to TRBJ2-7; 10 nucleotides agree with TRBD1. The V segment lost 8 bases and the J segment 4 bases; nucleotides outside the gene matches: 11. CDR3 length equals 15 residues. The germline V gene encodes CDR1 MDHEN and CDR2 SYDVKM. CDR3 protein: CASAYETGGGYEQYF. The DNA of the CDR3 is TGTGCCAGCGCCTACGAGACAGGGGGCGGATACGAGCAGTACTTC.

CDR3 in DNA: TGTGCCAGTACAGGGGGCGGATACGAGCAGTACTTC. Translated: CASTGGGYEQYF. V is TRBV7-8 and J is TRBJ2-7; the match to TRBD1 covers 9 bases. Germline CDR1 is SGHVS and CDR2 is FQNEAQ. The V gene end was trimmed by 9 bases and the J gene end by 4 bases; junction bases not matched to a gene: 4. CDR3 length equals 12 residues. The whole variable domain, filled in from reference TRBV7-8 and TRBJ2-7, reads GAGVSQSPRYKVAKRGQDVALRCDPISGHVSLFWYQQALGQGPEFLTYFQNEAQLDKSGLPSDRFFAERPEGSVSTLKIQRTQQEDSAVYLCASTGGGYEQYFGPGTRLTVT.